What follows are 27 T cell receptor beta chains derived from one specimen sequenced in a study of T cells after yellow fever vaccination. From the 5' RACE reads, TCRdb called clonotypes with MiXCR, one entry per CDR3 protein. The data contain around 530,000 distinct CDR3 sequences, about 17% of them seen just once; the ten biggest clones take up 15% to 20%. The sequencing here drew on PBMCs, taken 5 days after the first yellow fever vaccination. These receptors originate from a man aged 18 to 35 who received the YFV17D yellow fever vaccine.

This clonotype has a handful of counts. The chain recombines TRBV10-3 with TRBJ2-7; tentative D call: TRBD2 (6 bases). Germline V CDR1 and CDR2: ENHRY, SYGVKD. The CDR3 consists of 12 residues. The ends were cut back, 6 bases at V and 8 bases at J, with 14 bases in the middle. The CDR3 DNA sequence: TGTGCCATCAGGGGGGACTCCGAGCAGCAGTACGTC. Translation gives CAIRGDSEQQYV.

This clonotype has more than one count but fewer than ten. V usage is TRBV9 and J usage is TRBJ1-4, with D unclear. The V gene's germline CDR1 is SGDLS and CDR2 YYNGEE. The ends were cut back, 6 bases at V and 7 bases at J, with 16 bases in the middle. The CDR3 is made up of 14 amino acids. The CDR3 DNA is TGTGCCAGCACCCCGGGGAGTGCTGGTGAAAAACTGTTTTTT. It translates to CASTPGSAGEKLFF.

This clonotype has just a few counts. The chain links TRBV5-1 to TRBJ2-1; tentatively, D is TRBD1 (6 bases). From germline, CDR1 is SGHRS and CDR2 YFSETQ. Trimming removed 4 bases from V and 5 bases from J, with 10 bases in between. The CDR3 covers 13 residues. CDR3 DNA sequence: TGCGCCAGCAGCGGAAACAGGGACAATGAGCAGTTCTTC. This codes for CASSGNRDNEQFF.

This chain links TRBV27 with TRBJ2-7, with D uncertain. Germline V CDR1 and CDR2: MNHEY, SMNVEV (reference sequence). V lost 5 bases and J lost 2, with 13 bases in between. This CDR3 spans 14 amino acids. CDR3 DNA: TGTGCCAGCAGTGCCCGTCTAGGGACCTACGAGCAGTACTTC. As protein: CASSARLGTYEQYF.

This clonotype has a handful of counts. The chain joins TRBV7-2 to TRBJ2-1; 8 nucleotides line up with TRBD1. The CDR3 has 16 residues. Germline CDR1 reads SGHTA; CDR2 reads FQGNSA. V lost 4 bases, J lost 6 bases, and 11 bases stayed unmatched. CDR3 in amino acids: CASSSQSRQGTNEQFF. CDR3 DNA: TGTGCCAGCAGCTCTCAATCACGACAGGGGACCAATGAGCAGTTCTTC.

The CDR3 spells CASSLPRGRNSPLHF. The CDR3 DNA is TGTGCCAGCAGCCTCCCGAGGGGCCGTAATTCACCCCTCCACTTT. This chain connects TRBV7-3 to TRBJ1-6, with D possibly being TRBD1 (5 bases). The germline V gene encodes CDR1 SGHTA and CDR2 FQGTGA. The CDR3 has 15 amino acids. V lost 5 bases to trimming and J lost 6 bases, with 14 bases between them. The variable domain in full, completed from reference TRBV7-3 and TRBJ1-6, reads GAGVSQTPSNKVTEKGKYVELRCDPISGHTALYWYRQSLGQGPEFLIYFQGTGAADDSGLPNDRFFAVRPEGSVSTLKIQRTERGDSAVYLCASSLPRGRNSPLHFGNGTRLTVT.

This chain joins TRBV5-6 and TRBJ2-4, with D possibly matching TRBD2 (5 bases). Trimming shortened V by 4 bases and J by 5 bases, and 16 bases separated the two germline ends. The CDR3 has 15 residues. Germline V gives CDR1 SGHDT, CDR2 YYEEEE. The CDR3 region is CASSHIPSGENIQYF. Here the CDR3 DNA reads TGTGCCAGCAGCCACATCCCCAGCGGAGAAAACATTCAGTACTTC.

The chain carries TRBV5-1 and TRBJ1-4; 8 positions agree with TRBD1. Germline loops: CDR1 SGHRS, CDR2 YFSETQ. There are 15 residues in the CDR3. Losses at the gene ends were 3 bases for V and 7 bases for J; bases not matched to a gene: 8. The DNA for the CDR3 is TGCGCCAGCAGCTCCCAGGGGGCGGTAGGTGAAAAACTGTTTTTT. It codes for CASSSQGAVGEKLFF.

Details on this clonotype: Its ends do not fully match the called genes, so a read error is possible. The chain couples TRBV7-2 to TRBJ2-2; TRBD2 matches at 9 bases. Germline assignment: CDR1 SGHTA and CDR2 FQGNSA. The CDR3 has 16 residues. CDR3 DNA: TGTGCCAGCAGCTTAGGGCTAGCGGGGAACGCCGGGGAGCTGTTTTTT. It translates to CASSLGLAGNAGELFF.

This clonotype was seen many times. The CDR3 DNA sequence: TGTGCCAGCAGCTTAGCAGGGAACGCCGCTCATGAGCAGTTCTTC. Encoded protein: CASSLAGNAAHEQFF. This rearrangement joins TRBV7-9 to TRBJ2-1; D is uncertain. This CDR3 contains 15 residues. V was cut by 0 bases and J by 8 bases, with 14 bases left in between. Germline lookup yields CDR1 SEHNR and CDR2 FQNEAQ (reference sequence).

The table lists this clonotype with a few counts. The chain has TRBV30 and TRBJ1-1; D is uncertain. CDR3 length equals 13 residues. V gave up 0 bases and J gave up 11 bases, with 16 bases separating them. CDR1 is GTSNPN and CDR2 is SVGIG in the germline V gene (reference sequence). The CDR3 sequence is CAWSVSTARVAFF. Here the CDR3 DNA reads TGTGCCTGGAGTGTTTCTACGGCCCGCGTGGCTTTCTTT.

This clonotype was seen only a few times. The V call is TRBV5-1, the J call TRBJ1-1; 9 nucleotides align to TRBD1. CDR3 size: 16 residues. Germline-derived CDR1 and CDR2 are SGHRS and YFSETQ. V lost 1 base and J lost 6; bases outside the gene matches: 10. The CDR3 sequence: CASSLSTTGGGPEAFF. The CDR3 DNA reads TGCGCCAGCAGCTTGTCTACTACAGGGGGCGGCCCTGAAGCTTTCTTT.

This rearrangement joins TRBV19 to TRBJ2-1; 11 bases align to TRBD1. The V gene end was trimmed by 7 bases and the J gene end by 6 bases; junction bases not matched to a gene: 11. CDR1 and CDR2 from the germline V gene are LNHDA and SQIVND (reference sequence). The CDR3 has 16 amino acids. CDR3 sequence reads: CASKGQGTGGLNEQFF. The CDR3 DNA is TGTGCCAGTAAGGGGCAGGGGACAGGGGGTCTCAATGAGCAGTTCTTC.

The gene calls are TRBV7-2 and TRBJ2-5; either TRBD1 or TRBD2 may supply D (5 bases each). CDR1 SGHTA and CDR2 FQGNSA come from the germline V gene. The CDR3 length is 15 residues. V lost 2 bases to trimming and J lost 5 bases, with 15 bases between them. The CDR3 loop reads CASSLRGGGWETQYF. CDR3 DNA: TGTGCCAGCAGCTTAAGGGGCGGAGGATGGGAGACCCAGTACTTC.

This clonotype was recorded a few times. The chain links TRBV4-2 to TRBJ2-2; TRBD1 agrees at 9 bases. Trimming took 3 bases from V and 0 from J; bases not matched to a gene: 5. Germline-derived CDR1 and CDR2 are LGHNA and YNFKEQ. The CDR3 length is 17 residues. DNA for the CDR3: TGTGCCAGCAGCCACACCGGGACAGGGACGAACACCGGGGAGCTGTTTTTT. Translated, it gives CASSHTGTGTNTGELFF.

This clonotype has more than one count but fewer than ten. The rearrangement links TRBV30 to TRBJ2-3; D tentatively reads TRBD1 or TRBD2 (6 bases each). CDR1 is GTSNPN, CDR2 SVGIG, per germline (reference sequence). This CDR3 is 13 amino acids long. CDR3 sequence: CAGGFGGADTQYF. The DNA of the CDR3 is TGTGCTGGAGGTTTCGGGGGCGCAGATACGCAGTATTTT.

This clonotype was detected a few times. The chain couples TRBV28 to TRBJ2-2; no clear D gene. Trimming pared 2 bases from V and 6 bases from J, leaving 7 bases between. The CDR3 is made up of 13 amino acids. CDR1 and CDR2 from the germline V gene are MDHEN and SYDVKM. The CDR3 nucleotides read TGTGCCAGCAGTTTACATATCGCCGGGGAGCTGTTTTTT. This encodes CASSLHIAGELFF. Together with reference TRBV28 and TRBJ2-2, the CDR3 gives the full variable domain: DVKVTQSSRYLVKRTGEKVFLECVQDMDHENMFWYRQDPGLGLRLIYFSYDVKMKEKGDIPEGYSVSREKKERFSLILESASTNQTSMYLCASSLHIAGELFFGEGSRLTVL.

The chain couples TRBV3-1 to TRBJ2-3, with D perhaps being TRBD1 or TRBD2 (5 bases each). The germline gives CDR1 LGHDT, CDR2 YNNKEL (reference sequence). V lost 4 bases, J lost 6 bases, and 17 bases lay in between. The CDR3 contains 15 residues. As DNA, the CDR3 is TGTGCCAGCAGCCCCGCGGACGGGGCGCCGGATACGCAGTATTTT. Translating gives CASSPADGAPDTQYF.

The chain has TRBV7-2 and TRBJ2-1, with TRBD1 matching 8 bases. Trimming took 2 bases from V and 6 from J; bases not matched to a gene: 3. The CDR3 spans 14 residues. Germline V lookup: CDR1 SGHTA, CDR2 FQGNSA. CDR3 nucleotides: TGTGCCAGCAGCTTAACCAGGGGGCGCAATGAGCAGTTCTTC. Residues: CASSLTRGRNEQFF.

Worth noting for this clonotype: The junction shows a germline mismatch at one end, possibly a read error. The chain recombines TRBV12-3 or TRBV12-4 with TRBJ1-6, with a tentative D call TRBD1 (5 bases). The CDR3 extends over 13 amino acids. The CDR3 DNA sequence: TGTTCCAGCAGCCCCCAGACAGTTTCACCCCTCCACTTT. Its protein is CSSSPQTVSPLHF.

This clonotype appeared a few times. The chain carries TRBV11-2 and TRBJ2-3; D uncertain. This CDR3 has 15 amino acids. Germline V gene lookup returns CDR1 SGHAT and CDR2 FQNNGV. V gave up 2 bases and J gave up 1 base, with 10 bases separating them. CDR3 coding DNA: TGTGCCAGCAGCTTAATGGGATACGGCACAGATACGCAGTATTTT. It translates to CASSLMGYGTDTQYF.

This chain connects TRBV20-1 to TRBJ2-3; possible D gene TRBD2, 6 bases. The CDR3 runs to 16 residues. V dropped 3 bases and J dropped 2 bases, with 18 bases sitting between them. Germline V gene sequence: CDR1 DFQATT, CDR2 SNEGSKA (reference sequence). The CDR3 DNA is TGCAGTGCTAGCGTCCCCCGGCGGGACGACACAGATACGCAGTATTTT. Amino acids: CSASVPRRDDTDTQYF.

This clonotype was detected a few times. Germline and junction disagree at one end, which may indicate a read error. The genes are TRBV15 and TRBJ2-3; 8 bases are shared with TRBD2. Germline values: CDR1 LNHNV, CDR2 YYDKDF (reference sequence). The CDR3 consists of 15 residues. The CDR3 coding sequence is TGTGCCACCAGCAGAGTTAGGACTAGCACGGATACGCAGTATTTT. Translating it yields CATSRVRTSTDTQYF.

This clonotype was seen a handful of times. This chain uses TRBV7-6 with TRBJ2-7; D is possibly TRBD1 (6 bases). V was cut by 5 bases and J by 3 bases, with 11 bases left in between. Germline V gene data show CDR1 as SGHVS and CDR2 as FNYEAQ. This CDR3 has 13 residues. CDR3 sequence: CASSARDNYEQYF. DNA of the CDR3: TGTGCCAGCAGCGCAAGGGACAACTACGAGCAGTACTTC.

The chain couples TRBV6-2 or TRBV6-3 to TRBJ1-2, with TRBD1 identical over 12 bases. CDR1 is MNHEY, CDR2 SVGEGT, per germline. V lost 4 bases and J lost 5; bases outside the gene matches: 5. The CDR3 loop spans 15 amino acids. The CDR3 loop is CASSSPGQGAYGYTF. DNA of the CDR3: TGTGCCAGCAGTTCACCGGGACAGGGGGCTTATGGCTACACCTTC.

The rearrangement joins TRBV12-3 or TRBV12-4 to TRBJ2-1; TRBD2 matches at 7 bases. The CDR3 extends over 15 amino acids. Trimming at V came to 5 bases and at J to 4 bases, leaving 8 bases not matched to a gene. The CDR3 bases are TGTGCCAGCAGTGAGTTGCGGGGGTCGTACAATGAGCAGTTCTTC. This sequence encodes CASSELRGSYNEQFF.

The chain joins TRBV7-3 to TRBJ2-3; TRBD1 might be the D (5 bases). Germline V CDR1 and CDR2: SGHTA, FQGTGA. The CDR3 covers 16 residues. V lost 5 bases to trimming and J lost 3 bases, with 18 bases between them. CDR3 coding DNA: TGTGCCAGCAGCAAGACGAGCAGGGCGAGAACAGATACGCAGTATTTT. Amino acid sequence: CASSKTSRARTDTQYF.